The 9 T cell receptor beta chains listed next were all sequenced from one sample in a study of blood T cell repertoires in COVID-19. Sequencing used immunoSEQ multiplex PCR; TCRdb keeps in-frame clones, though not all of them. The table shows 86,000 or so clones, with roughly 96% occurring only once. Source material: peripheral blood. The receptors derive from a human donor with active COVID-19. The donor label of this sample is uncertain.

This clone was detected only once. The chain uses TRBV7-2 and TRBJ1-4; TRBD1 might be the D (5 bases). The CDR3 length is 15 residues. Looked up from germline, CDR1 is SGHTA and CDR2 is FQGNSA. V lost 5 bases and J 5 bases, leaving 15 bases between the germline ends. CDR3 sequence (DNA): TGTGCCAGCAGCAGAACAGGTGTCTCGAATGAAAAACTGTTTTTT. As protein: CASSRTGVSNEKLFF.

The rearrangement joins TRBV5-4 to TRBJ1-4, with D hard to call. The V end lost 2 bases, the J end lost 4 bases, and 12 bases lay between the germline ends. The germline CDR1 and CDR2 sequences are SGHNT and YYREEE (reference sequence). This CDR3 contains 15 residues. Here the CDR3 DNA reads TGTGCCAGCAGCTTCGGAGCCCAGTTTAATGAAAAACTGTTTTTT. It is translated as CASSFGAQFNEKLFF.

V gene TRBV18 combines with J gene TRBJ2-6, with 9 bases identical to TRBD1. The junction had 8 bases not matched to a gene; V was cut back by 6 bases and J by 2 bases. Germline-derived CDR1 and CDR2 are KGHSH and LQKENI. The CDR3 covers 17 residues. The CDR3 region has the DNA TGTGCCAGCTCGTCCGGGACAGGGTCCCCTGGGGCCAACGTCCTGACTTTC. It codes for CASSSGTGSPGANVLTF.

V gene TRBV2 combines with J gene TRBJ1-1; TRBD1 is a possible D gene (6 bases). In germline, CDR1 is SNHLY, CDR2 FYNNEI. This CDR3 spans 14 amino acids. Trimming removed 10 bases from V and 4 bases from J, with 19 bases in between. CDR3 sequence reads: CATAQGGRGTEAFF. CDR3 coding DNA: TGTGCCACGGCTCAAGGGGGAAGGGGCACTGAAGCTTTCTTT.

The gene calls are TRBV7-2 and TRBJ2-7, with D possibly being TRBD2 (6 bases). This CDR3 spans 15 amino acids. In germline, CDR1 is SGHTA, CDR2 FQGNSA. V was pared by 1 base and J by 2 bases, with 12 bases between. Here the CDR3 DNA reads TGTGCCAGCAGCTTAGACGGGGGAACTGCCTACGAGCAGTACTTC. It translates to CASSLDGGTAYEQYF.

The chain employs TRBV3-1 (or the pseudogene TRBV3-2) and TRBJ1-1, with unresolved D. There are 13 residues in the CDR3. Germline V lookup: CDR1 LGHDT, CDR2 YNNKEL (reference sequence). Trimming cost V 1 base and J 2 bases, with 5 bases left between them. CDR3 DNA sequence: TGTGCCAGCAGCCAAGCAGGTAACACTGAAGCTTTCTTT. Its translation is CASSQAGNTEAFF.

V gene TRBV23-1 combines with J gene TRBJ1-1; D not resolved. TRBV23-1 is an ORF, with its function uncertain. CDR3 length equals 15 residues. Deletions cut 0 bases from V and 8 bases from J, with 16 bases between. This chain's CDR3 is CASSQSSRVRAEAFF. In DNA form, the CDR3 reads TGCGCCAGCAGTCAATCCTCCCGCGTCCGAGCAGAAGCTTTCTTT.

The J gene is TRBJ2-6, the V gene TRBV13; 7 nucleotides line up with TRBD1. The J segment lost 1 base and the V segment lost 1 base, leaving 4 bases of the junction unmatched. The CDR3 is made up of 17 amino acids. Germline CDR1 is PRHDT and CDR2 is FYEKMQ (reference sequence). The CDR3 coding sequence is TGTGCCAGCAGCTTAGTGGGACAGAAGTCTGGGGCCAACGTCCTGACTTTC. Amino acid sequence: CASSLVGQKSGANVLTF.

This rearrangement joins TRBV6-1 to TRBJ2-1; tentative D call: TRBD1 (6 bases). The CDR3 sequence is 13 residues long. Per germline, CDR1 MNHNS and CDR2 SASEGT. Trimming took off 3 bases at V and 4 bases at J, with 7 bases between the two ends. This CDR3 is CASSDRGYNEQFF. The CDR3 coding sequence is TGTGCCAGCAGTGACAGGGGATACAATGAGCAGTTCTTC.